This TCR beta chain was retrieved from a study of blood T cell repertoires in COVID-19. Study-level background: From the United States, Italy and Spain came samples of acute and convalescent COVID-19. In each case, the material was cDNA or gDNA derived from T cells, B-cell-depleted T cells, or PBMCs.

Trimming took 0 bases from V and 5 from J; bases not matched to a gene: 4. Germline V gene sequence: CDR1 MGHRA, CDR2 YSYEKL. The CDR3 sequence is 15 residues long. In the authors' methods: Reference gene primers were amplified, and this amplification served to estimate nucleated cell counts. Profiling relied on immunoSEQ multiplex PCR, and the TCRdb table lists in-frame clones only, not all of them. V and J calls plus clone size are reproduced from that table; the DNA served to infer D and trimming. The sample has 250,000 or so clones, around 84% seen once; the top ten hold approximately 7.2%. The V call is TRBV4-1, the J call TRBJ1-5, with 7 bases that match TRBD1. The source is a woman in her seventies with active or convalescent COVID-19. Sequencing was done on a sample of peripheral blood. CDR3: CASSQEGDSHQPQHF. In DNA form, the CDR3 reads TGCGCCAGCAGCCAAGAGGGGGACAGCCATCAGCCCCAGCATTTT.